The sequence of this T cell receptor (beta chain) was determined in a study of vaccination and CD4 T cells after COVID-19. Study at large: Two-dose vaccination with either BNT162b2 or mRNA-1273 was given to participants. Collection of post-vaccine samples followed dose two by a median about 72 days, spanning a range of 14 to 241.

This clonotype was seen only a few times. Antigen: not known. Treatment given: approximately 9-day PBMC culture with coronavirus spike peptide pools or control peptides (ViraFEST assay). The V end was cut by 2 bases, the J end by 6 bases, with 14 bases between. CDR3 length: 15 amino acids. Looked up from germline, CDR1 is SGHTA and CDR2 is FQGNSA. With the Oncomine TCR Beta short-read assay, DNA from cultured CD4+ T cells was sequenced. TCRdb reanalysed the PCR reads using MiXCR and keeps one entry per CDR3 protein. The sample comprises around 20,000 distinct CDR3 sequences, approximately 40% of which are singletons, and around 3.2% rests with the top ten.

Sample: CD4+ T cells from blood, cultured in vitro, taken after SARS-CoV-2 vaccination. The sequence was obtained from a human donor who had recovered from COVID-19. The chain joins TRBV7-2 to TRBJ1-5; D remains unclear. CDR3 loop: CASSLITGPGQPQHF. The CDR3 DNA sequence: TGTGCCAGCAGCTTAATTACGGGCCCCGGTCAGCCCCAGCATTTT.